This entry lists 7 T cell receptor beta chains sequenced from one sample in a study of T cells after yellow fever vaccination. In TCRdb, the 5' RACE reads were re-called with MiXCR into one record per CDR3 protein. The table records about 360,000 distinct CDR3 sequences, about 6.2% of them present only once. Source: PBMCs, taken 5 days after the yellow fever booster vaccination. The receptors here all came from a young man who received the YFV17D yellow fever vaccine.

The J gene is TRBJ2-7, the V gene TRBV7-9; D possibly uses TRBD1 or TRBD2 (6 bases each). Germline CDR1 SEHNR, CDR2 FQNEAQ (reference sequence). The V end lost 6 bases, the J end lost 7 bases, and 22 bases lay between the germline ends. This CDR3 spans 15 amino acids. The CDR3 here is CASSWGSGGQEEQYF. The DNA for the CDR3 is TGTGCCAGCAGTTGGGGTAGTGGGGGGCAGGAAGAGCAGTACTTC.

In its sample, this clonotype was seen a few times. V usage is TRBV20-1 and J usage is TRBJ2-3; D possibly corresponds to TRBD2 (6 bases). The V gene's germline CDR1 is DFQATT and CDR2 SNEGSKA (reference sequence). V shed 3 bases and J shed 8 bases, with 21 bases lying between them. The length of the CDR3 is 15 residues. The DNA for the CDR3 is TGCAGTGCTAGTCCGACTAGTCGGGCCGGTATTACGCAGTATTTT. As protein: CSASPTSRAGITQYF.

This clonotype was seen only a few times. This chain links TRBV18 with TRBJ2-6; 8 nucleotides line up with TRBD1. Germline V gene sequence: CDR1 KGHSH, CDR2 LQKENI. The CDR3 totals 17 residues. V lost 4 bases to trimming and J lost 0 bases; unmatched junction nucleotides: 5. CDR3 residues: CASSLGQGNSGANVLTF. CDR3 sequence (DNA): TGTGCCAGCTCACTCGGACAGGGTAACTCTGGGGCCAACGTCCTGACTTTC.

Details on this clonotype: This may stem from a read error, because a much larger clone lies one nucleotide away. The rearrangement joins TRBV4-2 to TRBJ2-4; D possibly corresponds to TRBD2 (6 bases). V shed 0 bases and J shed 0 bases, with 15 bases lying between them. The length of the CDR3 is 18 residues. CDR1 LGHNA and CDR2 YNFKEQ come from the germline V gene. The CDR3 protein is CASSQDGGEWLAKNIQYF. CDR3 in DNA: TGTGCCAGCAGCCAAGACGGCGGGGAATGGCTAGCCAAAAACATTCAGTACTTC.

The table lists this clonotype with many counts. The V gene is TRBV5-1, the J gene TRBJ2-1, with TRBD2 matching 8 bases. Germline CDR1 reads SGHRS; CDR2 reads YFSETQ. The J segment lost 5 bases and the V segment lost 2 bases, leaving 6 bases of the junction unmatched. The CDR3 extends over 15 amino acids. The CDR3 DNA follows: TGCGCCAGCAGCTTTCCCAGCGGGAGTCACAATGAGCAGTTCTTC. Translated: CASSFPSGSHNEQFF.

The V call is TRBV27, the J call TRBJ1-6, with D perhaps matching TRBD1 (6 bases). Germline loops: CDR1 MNHEY, CDR2 SMNVEV (reference sequence). V was shortened by 0 bases and J by 8 bases, with 14 bases between the two germline ends. The CDR3 is 16 residues long. DNA for the CDR3: TGTGCCAGCAGTTTATCCAACAGGGTTGCGCATTCACCCCTCCACTTT. It encodes CASSLSNRVAHSPLHF.

This clonotype was counted many times. The chain uses TRBV4-3 and TRBJ2-7, with TRBD1 matching over 7 bases. Germline loops: CDR1 LGHNA, CDR2 YSLEER. The CDR3 runs 16 residues. Trimming at V came to 0 bases and at J to 2 bases, leaving 7 bases not matched to a gene. CDR3 nucleotides: TGCGCCAGCAGCCAAGATCCCGGGACAGAGACCTACGAGCAGTACTTC. Its translation is CASSQDPGTETYEQYF.